This T cell receptor beta chain was recovered during a study of cytomegalovirus exposure and HLA in healthy donors. General study points: Rare sequences made up most TCRs, while some public TCRs were found in many donors.

This clone was counted between two and nine times. Its antigen is not identified. Sequence at one end of the junction differs from germline and may be a read error. Amplification used 60 Vbeta primers and 13 Jbeta primers. Only in-frame clones appear in the TCRdb table, and some are missing; sequencing was by immunoSEQ multiplex PCR. The table lists about 100,000 clones, around 76% of them singletons, with roughly 2.3% in the top ten. The CDR3 is 8 residues long. CDR1 and CDR2 from the germline V gene are MNHEY and SVGAGI. Sequences were obtained from PBMCs. The clonotype was recovered from a young man in good health and CMV-seronegative. This chain links TRBV6-5 with TRBJ2-3, with D unresolved. The CDR3, as DNA: TGTGCCAGCCCGATAACGGATTTT. Protein sequence: CASPITDF.